This T cell receptor (beta chain) was found in a study of CD8+ T cells in alopecia areata listed by TCRdb under 2018. Regarding the study in general: The treated patients took part in an open-label pilot trial in which moderate-to-severe alopecia areata was treated with oral tofacitinib at 5 to 10 mg twice daily. Patients received tofacitinib for 6 to 18 months and were then followed off drug for 6 months to check for delayed response and recurrence. The SALT score, which quantifies the percentage of affected scalp surface area, was used to measure disease severity in treated patients. High-throughput TCRbeta sequencing was used to examine T cell clonal expansion in alopecia areata in both the C3H/HeJ mouse model and human patients. Human TCRbeta sequencing covered scalp tissue and sorted CD4+ and CD8+ peripheral blood T cells from patchy and totalis/universalis alopecia areata patients and healthy controls. Tofacitinib-treated patients had biopsies at baseline and at 4 and 24 weeks of treatment, with a later scalp biopsy in several patients. Scalp clonality was compared among normal scalp (n=4), patchy alopecia areata scalp (n=8), and alopecia totalis/universalis scalp (n=8). RNA came from the PAXgene miRNA kit for fixed scalp, the miRNeasy kit for PBMCs, and the RNeasy kit for mouse skin. TCRbeta CDR3 regions were amplified by immunoSEQ multiplex PCR using 35 Vbeta forward and 13 Jbeta reverse primers.

Results the study describes overall, beyond this receptor: Many expanded lesional clones persisted in scalp and blood during tofacitinib treatment, which may partly explain relapse after stopping treatment. Compared with mice, TCR sequences shared between patients were less clear, possibly partly because of HLA diversity across the patient population. Because the treated cohort was small and had only one nonresponder, larger studies are needed to examine links between baseline CD8+ expansion and response. Compared with normal scalp, lesional scalp had higher clonality and more expanded CD8+ clones, particularly in alopecia totalis/universalis, a pattern that suggests antigenic drive. Resident alphabeta T cells in normal human skin are also sequenced, complicating scalp TCR repertoire analysis, unlike mouse skin dominated by gammadelta T cells. With tofacitinib, both scalp clonality and the number of expanded CD8+ clones among the top 100 scalp clones went down significantly.

The germline V gene supplies CDR1 SNHLY and CDR2 FYNNEI. The CDR3 measures 14 amino acids from cysteine to phenylalanine. The read is trimmed to its CDR3 DNA, 42 bases read in frame from base 1. V is pared back by 5 bases and J by 4 bases, with 14 bases lying between the germline termini. Receptor libraries were prepared by the immunoSEQ multiplex PCR assay. For TCR sequencing, RNA was extracted from every sample and reverse transcribed into cDNA to serve as template. First-strand cDNA was synthesized with SuperScript III using a 2:1 mix of oligo-dT and random hexamers. A synthetic immune receptor repertoire was used to assess amplification bias, and residual bias was removed computationally. Per the original workflow: After raw reads were preprocessed to remove errors, the CDR3 was defined following IMGT conventions as running from the conserved cysteine to phenylalanine. Clonality was computed as 1 minus the Shannon entropy, with the entropy normalized by log2 of the number of productive unique TCRs. Whether scalp clones were CD4 or CD8 was inferred by matching scalp TCRbeta sequences against CD4 and CD8 repertoires sorted from blood. TCRdb took over this immuneACCESS table, retaining in-frame rearrangements with V and J assigned. Such tables are incomplete; in checked studies, under half of the missing clones stem from an unresolved V gene, and the remainder is unexplained. V and J calls and clone size follow that table, whereas D and trimming were derived from the DNA. In this sample the table shows approximately 200,000 clones, about 62% of which occur a single time. The ten biggest clones cover under 7% of the sample.

A word on this clone: It lacks a known antigen. Base qualities are not at hand, and no much larger clone is one base apart.

The time point label of this sample denotes: less than 30 weeks on oral tofacitinib. Interpreted using the paper, the treatment or condition label stands for: oral pan-JAK inhibitor, 5-10 mg twice daily. Lesional scalp punch biopsies and peripheral blood were collected from alopecia areata patients. PBMCs were isolated by density centrifugation and stained for CD3, CD4 and CD8, after which CD4+ and CD8+ T cells were sorted on a FACSAria. This TCR was recovered from a human donor with alopecia areata. Here the chain combines TRBV2 and TRBJ1-1, with TRBD1 tentatively as D gene (6 bases match). The material was CD4+ T cells sorted from blood, obtained at week 24, from a patient treated with tofacitinib. The sequenced DNA is TGTGCCAGCAGTTATAGGACAGACAGCACTGAAGCTTTCTTT. Its protein reads: CASSYRTDSTEAFF.